These 9 T cell receptor beta chains were all obtained from the same sample, sequenced in a study of CD8+CD57+ T cells in acquired aplastic anemia. Researchers used genomic DNA as the template to profile TCR beta VDJ and CDR3. TCRdb used MiXCR to reprocess the reads, holding one entry per CDR3 protein. There are under 350,000 distinct CDR3 sequences in the sample; 56% occur only once, and 7.5% to 9% lies in the top ten. The sequencing sample was made of sorted CD4+, CD8+, or CD8+CD57+ T cells (not recorded which) from PBMCs. These receptors originate from a human donor with severe aplastic anemia or a healthy control (not recorded which).

The chain links TRBV10-2 to TRBJ2-1, with no clear D. This CDR3 region has 16 residues. V lost 3 bases, J lost 2 bases, and 14 bases lay in between. Germline V gene sequence: CDR1 WSHSY, CDR2 SAAADI. The CDR3 DNA reads TGCGCCAGCAGTGAAAGCATCTCCAGCACCTACAATGAGCAGTTCTTC. This sequence encodes CASSESISSTYNEQFF.

V gene TRBV27 combines with J gene TRBJ2-1, with 7 bases aligning to TRBD1. V trimming: 8 bases; J trimming: 10 bases; junction bases outside the gene matches: 23. Germline V gene sequence: CDR1 MNHEY, CDR2 SMNVEV (reference sequence). The CDR3 totals 17 residues. CDR3 in DNA: TGTGCCAGCGGTCCTGGGACAGAACATGGTGATTTTATGGAGCAGTTCTTC. Translated, it gives CASGPGTEHGDFMEQFF.

Note on this clonotype: The final CDR3 position lacks the conserved phenylalanine or tryptophan, pointing to a likely read error. The chain couples TRBV10-1 to TRBJ2-7, with a weak D call TRBD1 (6 bases). The ends were cut back, 2 bases at V and 2 bases at J, with 16 bases in the middle. CDR1 WNHNN and CDR2 SYGVQD come from the germline V gene (reference sequence). CDR3 length equals 16 residues. CDR3 residues: CASSEAVGQNAYEQYL. DNA for the CDR3: TGCGCCAGCAGTGAGGCGGTAGGACAGAATGCCTACGAGCAGTACCTC.

The gene calls are TRBV20-1 and TRBJ1-2; D gene unclear. With 1 base removed from V and 10 bases from J, the gap between germline ends came to 16 bases. The CDR3 is 13 amino acids. The germline CDR1 and CDR2 sequences are DFQATT and SNEGSKA (reference sequence). CDR3 nucleotide sequence: TGCAGTGCTAGAGTCCCTAGTACTGTGTCCTACACCTTC. It is translated as CSARVPSTVSYTF.

As to this clonotype: At one end, the junction sequence differs from germline, possibly due to a read error. The chain has TRBV9 and TRBJ1-1, with unresolved D. In germline, CDR1 is SGDLS, CDR2 YYNGEE. CDR3 size: 15 residues. CDR3: CASSAHLGQHTEAFF. In nucleotides, the CDR3 is TGTGCCAGCAGCGCCCACCTCGGCCAGCACACTGAAGCGTTCTTT. The full variable domain, with the rest looked up from reference TRBV9 and TRBJ1-1, is DSGVTQTPKHLITATGQRVTLRCSPRSGDLSVYWYQQSLDQGLQFLIQYYNGEERAKGNILERFSAQQFPDLHSELNLSSLELGDSALYFCASSAHLGQHTEAFFGQGTRLTVV.

The chain links TRBV20-1 to TRBJ2-7; unclear D gene. This CDR3 is built from 14 residues. Germline V gene sequence: CDR1 DFQATT, CDR2 SNEGSKA (reference sequence). Deletions cut 0 bases from V and 0 bases from J, with 9 bases between. CDR3 sequence reads: CSARDLGSSYEQYF. CDR3 DNA: TGCAGTGCTAGAGATCTGGGTAGCTCCTACGAGCAGTACTTC.

This clonotype has at least ten counts. The J gene is TRBJ1-4, the V gene TRBV7-6, with 8 bases identical to TRBD1. This CDR3 has 16 residues. Per germline, CDR1 SGHVS and CDR2 FNYEAQ. V shed 1 base and J 2 bases; nucleotides not matched to a gene: 3. The CDR3 bases are TGTGCCAGCAGCTTAGGGCAGGGGGCCACTAATGAAAAACTGTTTTTT. Amino acid sequence: CASSLGQGATNEKLFF.

The chain carries TRBV5-4 and TRBJ2-7; D may be TRBD1 or TRBD2 (5 bases each). The ends were cut back, 4 bases at V and 0 bases at J, with 14 bases in the middle. Per germline, CDR1 SGHNT and CDR2 YYREEE (reference sequence). The CDR3 has 15 amino acids. CDR3 sequence reads: CASSPRDASSYEQYF. In DNA form, the CDR3 reads TGTGCCAGCAGCCCCCGGGACGCCAGCTCCTACGAGCAGTACTTC.

This clonotype was recorded at least ten times. The chain uses TRBV20-1 and TRBJ2-7; D is undetermined. In germline, CDR1 is DFQATT, CDR2 SNEGSKA (reference sequence). V shed 1 base and J shed 6 bases, with 13 bases lying between them. The length of the CDR3 is 13 residues. This chain's CDR3 is CSARGLVAGEQYF. In DNA, the CDR3 is TGCAGTGCTAGAGGTTTAGTTGCCGGCGAGCAGTACTTC.